The entry below describes one T cell receptor beta chain. This entry comes from a study of blood T cell repertoires in COVID-19. Study context: The analysed material was cDNA or gDNA that came from T cells, B-cell-depleted T cells, or PBMCs.

Profiled with immunoSEQ multiplex PCR; TCRdb holds only in-frame clones, not every one. The sample gives about 110,000 clones, approximately 90% of which show up once; roughly 3.3% is in the top ten. This TCR came from a woman aged 45-65 years with acute or convalescent COVID-19. The specimen sequenced was peripheral blood.

The CDR3 is CSVGRSYSYNEQFF. CDR3 DNA sequence: TGCAGCGTTGGCCGGAGCTACTCCTACAATGAGCAGTTCTTC. The chain recombines TRBV29-1 with TRBJ2-1; no clear D. There are 14 residues in the CDR3. The germline gives CDR1 SQVTM, CDR2 ANQGSEA. The V gene lost 4 bases and the J gene lost 0 bases, with 10 bases spanning the gap.